This T cell receptor (beta chain) originates from a study of T cell responses to AZD1222 COVID-19 vaccine. Findings and caveats of the study: AZD1222 recipients seropositive at baseline numbered only six or seven.

Germline assignment: CDR1 WNHNN and CDR2 SYGVQD (reference sequence). V gave up 3 bases and J gave up 4 bases, with 7 bases separating them. The CDR3 is 12 amino acids. The method was immunoSEQ multiplex PCR; TCRdb's version includes in-frame clones alone and lacks a portion of them. The table has 80,000 or so clones, approximately 90% seen once. For this clone: Its antigen is unidentified.

This receptor was identified in an adult in good health. Sequencing used peripheral blood, obtained on day 0 of AZD1222 vaccination. The chain couples TRBV10-1 to TRBJ2-7; D remains ambiguous. CDR3 amino acids: CASSDSVYEQYF. CDR3 coding DNA: TGCGCCAGCAGTGACAGTGTGTACGAGCAGTACTTC.